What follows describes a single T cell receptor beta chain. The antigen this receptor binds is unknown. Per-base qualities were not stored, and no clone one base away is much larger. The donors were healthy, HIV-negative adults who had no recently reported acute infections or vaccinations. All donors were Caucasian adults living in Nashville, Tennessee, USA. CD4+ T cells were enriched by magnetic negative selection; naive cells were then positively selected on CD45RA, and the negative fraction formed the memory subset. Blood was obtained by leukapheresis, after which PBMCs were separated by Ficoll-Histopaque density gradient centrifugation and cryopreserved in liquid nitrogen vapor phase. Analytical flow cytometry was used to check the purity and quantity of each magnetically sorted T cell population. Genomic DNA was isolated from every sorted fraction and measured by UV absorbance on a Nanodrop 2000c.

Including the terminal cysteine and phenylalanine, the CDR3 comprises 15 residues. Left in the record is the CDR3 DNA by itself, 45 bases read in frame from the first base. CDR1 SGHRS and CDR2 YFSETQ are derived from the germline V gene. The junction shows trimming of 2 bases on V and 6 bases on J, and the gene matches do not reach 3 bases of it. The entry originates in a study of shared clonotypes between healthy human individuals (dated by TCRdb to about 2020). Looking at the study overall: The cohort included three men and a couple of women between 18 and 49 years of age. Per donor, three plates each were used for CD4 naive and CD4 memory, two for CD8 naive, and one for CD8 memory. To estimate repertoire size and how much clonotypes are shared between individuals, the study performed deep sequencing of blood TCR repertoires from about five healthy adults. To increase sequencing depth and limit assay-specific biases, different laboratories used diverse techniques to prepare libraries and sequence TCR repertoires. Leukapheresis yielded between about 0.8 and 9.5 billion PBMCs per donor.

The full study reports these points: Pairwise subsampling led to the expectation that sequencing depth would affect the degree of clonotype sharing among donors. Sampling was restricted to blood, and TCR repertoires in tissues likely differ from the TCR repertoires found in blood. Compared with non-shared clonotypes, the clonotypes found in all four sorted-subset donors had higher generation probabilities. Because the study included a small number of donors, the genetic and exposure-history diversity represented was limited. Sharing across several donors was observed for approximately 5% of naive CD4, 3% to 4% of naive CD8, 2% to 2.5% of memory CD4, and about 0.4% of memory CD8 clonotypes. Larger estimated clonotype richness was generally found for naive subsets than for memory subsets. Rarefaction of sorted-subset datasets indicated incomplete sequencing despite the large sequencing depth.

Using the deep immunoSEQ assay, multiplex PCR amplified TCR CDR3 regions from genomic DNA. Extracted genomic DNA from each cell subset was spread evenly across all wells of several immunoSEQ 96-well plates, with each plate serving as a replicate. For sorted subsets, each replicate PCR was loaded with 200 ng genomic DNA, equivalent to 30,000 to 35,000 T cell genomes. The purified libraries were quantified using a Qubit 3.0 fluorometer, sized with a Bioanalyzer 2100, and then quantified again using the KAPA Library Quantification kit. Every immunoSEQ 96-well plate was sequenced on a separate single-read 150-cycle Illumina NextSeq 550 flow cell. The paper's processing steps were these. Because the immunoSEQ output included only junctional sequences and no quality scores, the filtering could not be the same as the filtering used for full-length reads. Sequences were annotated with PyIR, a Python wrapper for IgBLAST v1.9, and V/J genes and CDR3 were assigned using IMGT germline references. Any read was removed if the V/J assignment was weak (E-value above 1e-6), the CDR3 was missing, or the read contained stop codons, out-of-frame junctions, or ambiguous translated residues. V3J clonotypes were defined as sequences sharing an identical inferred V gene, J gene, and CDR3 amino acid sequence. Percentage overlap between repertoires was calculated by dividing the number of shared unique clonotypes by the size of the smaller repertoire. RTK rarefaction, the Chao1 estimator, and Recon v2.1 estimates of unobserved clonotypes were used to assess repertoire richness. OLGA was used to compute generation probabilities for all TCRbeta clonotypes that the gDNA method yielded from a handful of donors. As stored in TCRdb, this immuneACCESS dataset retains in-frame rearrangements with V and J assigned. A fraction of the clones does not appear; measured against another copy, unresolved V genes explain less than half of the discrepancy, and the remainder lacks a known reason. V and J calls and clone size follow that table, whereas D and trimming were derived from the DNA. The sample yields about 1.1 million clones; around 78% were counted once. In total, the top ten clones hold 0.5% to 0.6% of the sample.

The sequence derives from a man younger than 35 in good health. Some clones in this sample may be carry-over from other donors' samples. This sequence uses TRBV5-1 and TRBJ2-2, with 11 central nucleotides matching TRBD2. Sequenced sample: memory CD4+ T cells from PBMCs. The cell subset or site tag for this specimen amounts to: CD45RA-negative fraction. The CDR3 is CASSFIAGGSGELFF. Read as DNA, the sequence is TGCGCCAGCAGCTTTATAGCGGGAGGGTCCGGGGAGCTGTTTTTT.